This is a list of T cell receptor beta chains from one sample in a study of cytomegalovirus exposure and HLA in healthy donors. Assay: immunoSEQ multiplex PCR; the TCRdb copy retains only in-frame clones and omits some. The table lists roughly 60,000 clones, 90% to 96% of them singletons. The sequenced sample was PBMCs. These receptors were collected from a young man in good health and CMV-seronegative. CDR3s include the opening cysteine and the closing phenylalanine or tryptophan. The D gene is left open where the match is weak. Expanded clones get a size class; other rows say once, few or many, or leave the size out.

v_gene,abundance,j_gene,d_gene,CDR3aa,CDR3nt
TRBV4-1,NA,TRBJ1-1,TRBD1,CASSHRTGPTEAFF,TGCGCCAGCAGCCACCGGACAGGGCCCACTGAAGCTTTCTTT
TRBV27,once,TRBJ2-1,NA,CASSPPRLAEPYNEQFF,TGTGCCAGCAGTCCCCCCCGATTGGCGGAGCCCTACAATGAGCAGTTCTTC
TRBV27,NA,TRBJ2-7,NA,CASSLRGPLSLYEQYF,TGTGCCAGCAGTTTACGGGGTCCCCTATCTCTCTACGAGCAGTACTTC
TRBV11-2,NA,TRBJ2-7,NA,CASSLVYEQYF,TGTGCCAGCAGCTTAGTATACGAGCAGTACTTC
TRBV5-1,NA,TRBJ2-7,TRBD1,CASSTRRDRGAYEQYF,TGCGCCAGCAGCACGCGACGGGACAGGGGGGCCTACGAGCAGTACTTC
TRBV2,NA,TRBJ2-3,TRBD2,CASSRLAGSTDTQYF,TGTGCCAGCAGCCGACTAGCGGGGAGCACAGATACGCAGTATTTT
TRBV29-1,NA,TRBJ2-2,NA,CSVVARVDTGELFF,TGCAGCGTTGTTGCGAGGGTGGACACCGGGGAGCTGTTTTTT
TRBV7-8,once,TRBJ2-1,TRBD2,CASSLVAGAPSSYNEQFF,TGTGCCAGCAGCTTAGTAGCGGGCGCACCCTCCTCCTACAATGAGCAGTTCTTC
TRBV28,NA,TRBJ2-3,NA,CASDIRGRLRPPSYTDTQYF,TGTGCCAGCGACATCAGGGGCAGACTAAGACCACCTTCATACACAGATACGCAGTATTTT
TRBV28,NA,TRBJ2-5,TRBD2,CASGIAGMGETQYF,TGTGCCAGCGGGATAGCGGGAATGGGGGAGACCCAGTACTTC
TRBV6-5,NA,TRBJ2-1,NA,CASSYSGRAYNEQFF,TGTGCCAGCAGTTACTCAGGCAGGGCATACAATGAGCAGTTCTTC
TRBV7-4,NA,TRBJ2-1,TRBD2,CASSLGAGLGSHEQFF,TGTGCCAGCAGCTTAGGTGCGGGACTAGGTTCTCATGAGCAGTTCTTC
TRBV5-4,NA,TRBJ2-5,NA,CASSPRDTHQETQYF,TGTGCCAGCAGCCCTAGGGACACCCACCAAGAGACCCAGTACTTC
TRBV18,NA,TRBJ2-5,NA,CASSPMGARETQYF,TGTGCCAGCTCACCAATGGGGGCCCGGGAGACCCAGTACTTC
TRBV29-1,NA,TRBJ2-5,NA,CSVEDFPGIQETQYF,TGCAGCGTTGAAGATTTCCCGGGGATCCAAGAGACCCAGTACTTC
TRBV30,NA,TRBJ1-3,NA,CAWSWGDLSGNTIYF,TGTGCCTGGAGTTGGGGGGACTTATCTGGAAACACCATATATTTT
TRBV6-4,NA,TRBJ2-2,NA,CASSAIASMNTGELFF,TGTGCCAGCAGCGCCATTGCTAGCATGAACACCGGGGAGCTGTTTTTT
TRBV19,once,TRBJ2-2,NA,CATRGREEDTGELFF,TGTGCCACCCGAGGCAGGGAGGAAGACACCGGGGAGCTGTTTTTT
TRBV29-1,NA,TRBJ2-7,TRBD1,CSVRTGTGYEQYF,TGCAGCGTCAGAACCGGGACAGGATACGAGCAGTACTTC
TRBV27,NA,TRBJ2-1,TRBD1,CASSLYGDSSYNEQFF,TGTGCCAGCAGTTTATATGGGGACAGCTCCTACAATGAGCAGTTCTTC
TRBV2,once,TRBJ1-3,NA,CASARGLRHTIYF,TGTGCCAGCGCAAGGGGACTGCGGCACACCATATATTTT
TRBV5-6,NA,TRBJ2-7,NA,CASSLGTATYEQYF,TGTGCCAGCAGCTTGGGGACAGCTACCTACGAGCAGTACTTC
TRBV28,NA,TRBJ1-5,NA,CASRDISNQPQHF,TGTGCCAGCAGAGACATCAGCAATCAGCCCCAGCATTTT
TRBV5-4,NA,TRBJ1-1,TRBD1,CASPTVPGQTNTEAFF,TGTGCCAGCCCCACCGTCCCGGGACAGACCAACACTGAAGCTTTCTTT
TRBV7-9,NA,TRBJ2-2,NA,CASSFRAPPTGELFF,TGTGCCAGCAGCTTCAGGGCCCCGCCGACCGGGGAGCTGTTTTTT
TRBV4-3,NA,TRBJ2-7,NA,CASSQDGSGRYEQYF,TGCGCCAGCAGCCAAGATGGTAGCGGAAGATACGAGCAGTACTTC
TRBV5-1,NA,TRBJ1-5,NA,CASSLASNQPQHF,TGCGCCAGCAGCTTAGCGAGCAATCAGCCCCAGCATTTT
TRBV29-1,NA,TRBJ2-3,NA,CSAGIDYTQYF,TGCAGCGCCGGGATCGACTATACGCAGTATTTT
TRBV11-3,NA,TRBJ2-7,TRBD2,CASSARLATEQYF,TGTGCCAGCAGCGCCCGACTAGCGACCGAGCAGTACTTC
TRBV19,once,TRBJ2-7,TRBD2,CASSAGLVVEQYF,TGTGCCAGTAGTGCGGGACTAGTAGTCGAGCAGTACTTC
TRBV28,NA,TRBJ1-4,NA,CASSLLADNEKLFF,TGTGCCAGCAGTTTATTGGCGGATAATGAAAAACTGTTTTTT
TRBV27,NA,TRBJ1-2,TRBD1,CASRTGQGARYTF,TGTGCCAGCAGGACGGGACAGGGGGCACGCTACACCTTC
TRBV27,NA,TRBJ2-1,TRBD2,CASSPRLAGLYNEQFF,TGTGCCAGCAGTCCCAGACTAGCGGGACTCTACAATGAGCAGTTCTTC
TRBV4-1,NA,TRBJ2-7,NA,CASSQGGDEQYF,TGCGCCAGCAGCCAAGGGGGGGACGAGCAGTACTTC